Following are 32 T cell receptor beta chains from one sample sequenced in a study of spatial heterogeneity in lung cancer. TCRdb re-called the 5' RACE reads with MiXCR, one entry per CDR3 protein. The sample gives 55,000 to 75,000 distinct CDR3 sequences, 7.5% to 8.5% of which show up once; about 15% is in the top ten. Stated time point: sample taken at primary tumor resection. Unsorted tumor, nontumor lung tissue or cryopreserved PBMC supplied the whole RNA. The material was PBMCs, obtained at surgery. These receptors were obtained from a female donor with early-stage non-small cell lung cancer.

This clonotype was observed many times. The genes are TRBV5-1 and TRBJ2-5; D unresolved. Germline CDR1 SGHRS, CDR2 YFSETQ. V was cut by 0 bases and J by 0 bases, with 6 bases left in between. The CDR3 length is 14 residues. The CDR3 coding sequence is TGCGCCAGCAGCTTGGACGCGTACCAAGAGACCCAGTACTTC. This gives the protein CASSLDAYQETQYF.

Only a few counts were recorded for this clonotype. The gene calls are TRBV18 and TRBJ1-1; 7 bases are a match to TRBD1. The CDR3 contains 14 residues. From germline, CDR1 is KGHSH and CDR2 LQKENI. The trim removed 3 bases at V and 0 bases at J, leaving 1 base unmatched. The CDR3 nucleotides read TGTGCCAGCTCACCGGGACAGTTGAACACTGAAGCTTTCTTT. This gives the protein CASSPGQLNTEAFF.

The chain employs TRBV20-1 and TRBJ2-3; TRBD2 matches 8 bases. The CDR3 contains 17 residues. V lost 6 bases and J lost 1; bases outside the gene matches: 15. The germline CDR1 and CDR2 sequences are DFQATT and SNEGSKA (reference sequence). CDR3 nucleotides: TGCAGTGCCCAGAGCGGGAGCGCCGAGGGGGGCACAGATACGCAGTATTTT. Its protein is CSAQSGSAEGGTDTQYF.

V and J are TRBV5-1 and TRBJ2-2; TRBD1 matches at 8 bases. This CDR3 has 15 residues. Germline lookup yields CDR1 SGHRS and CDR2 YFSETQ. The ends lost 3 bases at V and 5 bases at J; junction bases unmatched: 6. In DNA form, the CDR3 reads TGCGCCAGCAGCTACGACAGGGGTCGAACCGGGGAGCTGTTTTTT. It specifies CASSYDRGRTGELFF. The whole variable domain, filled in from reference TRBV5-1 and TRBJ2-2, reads KAGVTQTPRYLIKTRGQQVTLSCSPISGHRSVSWYQQTPGQGLQFLFEYFSETQRNKGNFPGRFSGRQFSNSRSEMNVSTLELGDSALYLCASSYDRGRTGELFFGEGSRLTVL.

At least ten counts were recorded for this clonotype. Here the CDR3 DNA reads TGCAGCGTTTGGCCGGGCACCGGGGAGCTGTTTTTT. Protein sequence: CSVWPGTGELFF. The J gene is TRBJ2-2, the V gene TRBV29-1; D uncertain. The CDR3 is 12 amino acids. CDR1 is SQVTM, CDR2 ANQGSEA, per germline. Trimming stripped 5 bases from V and 4 bases from J, with 8 bases between.

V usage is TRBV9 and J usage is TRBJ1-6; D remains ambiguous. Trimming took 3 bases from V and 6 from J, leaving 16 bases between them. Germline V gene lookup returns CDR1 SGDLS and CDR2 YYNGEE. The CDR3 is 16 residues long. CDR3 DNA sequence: TGTGCCAGCAGCGACGGCGCGGGGATCTTTAATTCACCCCTCCACTTT. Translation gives CASSDGAGIFNSPLHF. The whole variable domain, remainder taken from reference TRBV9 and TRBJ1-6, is DSGVTQTPKHLITATGQRVTLRCSPRSGDLSVYWYQQSLDQGLQFLIQYYNGEERAKGNILERFSAQQFPDLHSELNLSSLELGDSALYFCASSDGAGIFNSPLHFGNGTRLTVT.

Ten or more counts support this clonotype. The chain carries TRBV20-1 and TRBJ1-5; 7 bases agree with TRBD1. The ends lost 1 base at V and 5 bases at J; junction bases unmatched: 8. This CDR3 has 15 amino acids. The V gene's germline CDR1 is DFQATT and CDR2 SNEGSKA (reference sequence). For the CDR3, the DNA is TGCAGTGCTAGAGCCCAACAGGGGAAACATCAGCCCCAGCATTTT. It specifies CSARAQQGKHQPQHF.

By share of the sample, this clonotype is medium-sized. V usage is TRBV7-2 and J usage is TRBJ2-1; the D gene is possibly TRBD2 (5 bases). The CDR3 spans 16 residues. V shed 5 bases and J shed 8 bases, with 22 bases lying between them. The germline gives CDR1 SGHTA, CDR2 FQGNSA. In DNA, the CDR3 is TGTGCCAGCAGCCCCCCCCGCGGGCTAGCACCCCATGAGCAGTTCTTC. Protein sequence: CASSPPRGLAPHEQFF.

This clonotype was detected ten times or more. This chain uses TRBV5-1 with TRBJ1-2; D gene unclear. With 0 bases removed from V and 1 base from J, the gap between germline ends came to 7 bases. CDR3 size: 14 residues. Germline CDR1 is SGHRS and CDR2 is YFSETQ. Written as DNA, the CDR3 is TGCGCCAGCAGCTTGGGAGGCAGTAACTATGGCTACACCTTC. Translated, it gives CASSLGGSNYGYTF.

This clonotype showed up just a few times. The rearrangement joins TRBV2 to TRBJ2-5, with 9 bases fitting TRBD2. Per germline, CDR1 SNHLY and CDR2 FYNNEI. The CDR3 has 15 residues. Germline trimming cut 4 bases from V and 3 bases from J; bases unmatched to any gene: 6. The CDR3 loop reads CASSGWTSAEETQYF. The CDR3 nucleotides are TGTGCCAGCAGTGGTTGGACTAGCGCTGAAGAGACCCAGTACTTC.

For the CDR3, the DNA is TGCGCCAGCAGCTTGGCCGATCTGTCGGATAGGGGCTACACCTTC. Translated: CASSLADLSDRGYTF. The chain employs TRBV5-1 and TRBJ1-2; D unresolved. Looked up from germline, CDR1 is SGHRS and CDR2 is YFSETQ. This CDR3 has 15 residues. Deletions cut 0 bases from V and 8 bases from J, with 17 bases between.

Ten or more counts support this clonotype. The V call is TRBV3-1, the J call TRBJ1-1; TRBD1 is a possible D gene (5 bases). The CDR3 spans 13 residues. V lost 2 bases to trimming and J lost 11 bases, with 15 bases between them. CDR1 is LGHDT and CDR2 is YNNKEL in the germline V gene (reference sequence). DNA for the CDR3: TGTGCCAGCAGCCAATCGTCCGTAGGGGATGCTTTCTTT. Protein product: CASSQSSVGDAFF. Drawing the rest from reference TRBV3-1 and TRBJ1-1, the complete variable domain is DTAVSQTPKYLVTQMGNDKSIKCEQNLGHDTMYWYKQDSKKFLKIMFSYNNKELIINETVPNRFSPKSPDKAHLNLHINSLELGDSAVYFCASSQSSVGDAFFGQGTRLTVV.

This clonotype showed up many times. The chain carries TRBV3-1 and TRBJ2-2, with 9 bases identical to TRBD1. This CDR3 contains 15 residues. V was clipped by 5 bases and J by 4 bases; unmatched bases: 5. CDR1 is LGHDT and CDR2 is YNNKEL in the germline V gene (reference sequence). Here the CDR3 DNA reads TGTGCCAGCAGCGGCCACAGGGGGCGCACCGGGGAGCTGTTTTTT. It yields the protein CASSGHRGRTGELFF.

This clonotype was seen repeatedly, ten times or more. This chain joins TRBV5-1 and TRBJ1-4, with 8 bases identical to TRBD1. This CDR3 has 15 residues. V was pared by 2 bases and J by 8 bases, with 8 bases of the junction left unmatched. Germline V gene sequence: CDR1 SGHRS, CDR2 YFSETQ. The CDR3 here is CASSLSGQVVEKLFF. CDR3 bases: TGCGCCAGCAGCTTATCGGGACAGGTGGTCGAAAAACTGTTTTTT.

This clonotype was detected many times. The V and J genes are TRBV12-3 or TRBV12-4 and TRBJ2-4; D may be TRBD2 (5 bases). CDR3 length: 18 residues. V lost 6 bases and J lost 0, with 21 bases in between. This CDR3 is CASSSSTWESLAKNIQYF. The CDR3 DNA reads TGTGCCAGCAGCTCTAGCACCTGGGAGAGTTTAGCCAAAAACATTCAGTACTTC.

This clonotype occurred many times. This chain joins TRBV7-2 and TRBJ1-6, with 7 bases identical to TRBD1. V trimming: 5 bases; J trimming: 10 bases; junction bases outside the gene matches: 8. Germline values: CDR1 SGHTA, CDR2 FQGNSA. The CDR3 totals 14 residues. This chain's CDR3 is CASSPTGESSPLHF. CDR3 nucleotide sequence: TGTGCCAGCAGCCCCACAGGGGAGTCATCACCCCTCCACTTT.

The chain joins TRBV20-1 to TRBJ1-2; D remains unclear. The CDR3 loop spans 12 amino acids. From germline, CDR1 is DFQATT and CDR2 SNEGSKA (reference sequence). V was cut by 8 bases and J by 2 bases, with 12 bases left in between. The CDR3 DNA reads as TGCAGTTACCAGCATGCAAACTATGGCTACACCTTC. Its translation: CSYQHANYGYTF.

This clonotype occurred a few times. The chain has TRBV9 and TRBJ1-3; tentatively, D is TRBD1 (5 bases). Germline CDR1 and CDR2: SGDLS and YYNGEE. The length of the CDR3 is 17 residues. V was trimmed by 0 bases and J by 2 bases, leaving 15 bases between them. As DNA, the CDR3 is TGTGCCAGCAGCGTAGAGCCAGGCGGGGGTACTGGAAACACCATATATTTT. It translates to CASSVEPGGGTGNTIYF.

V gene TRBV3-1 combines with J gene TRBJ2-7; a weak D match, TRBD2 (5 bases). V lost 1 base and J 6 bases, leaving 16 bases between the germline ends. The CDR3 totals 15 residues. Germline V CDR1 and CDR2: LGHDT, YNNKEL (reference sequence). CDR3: CASSQVRGSVREQYF. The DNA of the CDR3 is TGTGCCAGCAGCCAAGTTCGAGGGAGCGTTCGCGAGCAGTACTTC.

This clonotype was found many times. This chain's CDR3 is CASSFPGSGVTEAFF. CDR3 DNA: TGTGCCAGCAGTTTCCCGGGGTCCGGAGTAACTGAAGCTTTCTTT. The chain links TRBV28 to TRBJ1-1; D gene uncertain. Germline V CDR1 and CDR2: MDHEN, SYDVKM. The CDR3 spans 15 residues. With 3 bases removed from V and 5 bases from J, the gap between germline ends came to 16 bases.

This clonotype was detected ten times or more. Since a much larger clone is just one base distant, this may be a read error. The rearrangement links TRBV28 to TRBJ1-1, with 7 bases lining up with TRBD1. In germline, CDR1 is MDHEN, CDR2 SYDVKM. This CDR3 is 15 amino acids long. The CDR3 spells CASSGTDIMNTEVFF. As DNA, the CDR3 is TGTGCCAGCAGCGGGACAGACATTATGAACACTGAAGTTTTCTTT.

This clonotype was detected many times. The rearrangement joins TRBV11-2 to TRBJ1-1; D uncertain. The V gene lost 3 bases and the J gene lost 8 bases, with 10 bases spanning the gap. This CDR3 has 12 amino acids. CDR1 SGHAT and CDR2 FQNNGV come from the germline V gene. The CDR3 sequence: CASSLSTLEAFF. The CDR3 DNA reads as TGTGCCAGCAGCTTGAGCACCTTGGAAGCTTTCTTT.

CDR3 sequence: CASTPVGVYNSPLHF. The CDR3 bases are TGTGCCAGCACACCTGTCGGGGTTTATAATTCACCCCTCCACTTT. The gene calls are TRBV27 and TRBJ1-6; no clear D gene. The germline V gene has CDR1 MNHEY and CDR2 SMNVEV (reference sequence). V was trimmed by 7 bases and J by 4 bases, leaving 14 bases between them. The CDR3 contains 15 residues.

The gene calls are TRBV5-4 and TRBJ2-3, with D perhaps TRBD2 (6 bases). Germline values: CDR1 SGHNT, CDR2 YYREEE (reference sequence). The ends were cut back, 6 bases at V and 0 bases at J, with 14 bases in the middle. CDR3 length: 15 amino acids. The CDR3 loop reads CASIPGGISTDTQYF. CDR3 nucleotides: TGTGCCAGCATCCCTGGGGGGATCAGCACAGATACGCAGTATTTT.

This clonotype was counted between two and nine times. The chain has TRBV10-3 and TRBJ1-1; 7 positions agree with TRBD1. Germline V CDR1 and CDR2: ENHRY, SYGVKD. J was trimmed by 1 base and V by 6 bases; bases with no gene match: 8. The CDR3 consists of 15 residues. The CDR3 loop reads CAISGPDRANTEAFF. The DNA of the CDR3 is TGTGCCATCAGCGGACCCGACAGGGCGAACACTGAAGCTTTCTTT.

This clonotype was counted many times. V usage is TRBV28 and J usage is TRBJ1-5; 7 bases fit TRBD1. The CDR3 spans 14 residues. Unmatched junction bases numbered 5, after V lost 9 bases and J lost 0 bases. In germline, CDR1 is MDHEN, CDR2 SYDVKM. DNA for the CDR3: TGTGCCAGTCGACAGGGCTATAGCAATCAGCCCCAGCATTTT. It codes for CASRQGYSNQPQHF.

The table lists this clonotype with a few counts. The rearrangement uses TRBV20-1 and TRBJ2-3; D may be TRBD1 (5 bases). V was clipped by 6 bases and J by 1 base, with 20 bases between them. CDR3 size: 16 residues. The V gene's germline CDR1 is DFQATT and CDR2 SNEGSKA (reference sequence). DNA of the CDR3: TGCAGTGCCCATGCTCCGGACACTTCTGGCACAGATACGCAGTATTTT. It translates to CSAHAPDTSGTDTQYF.

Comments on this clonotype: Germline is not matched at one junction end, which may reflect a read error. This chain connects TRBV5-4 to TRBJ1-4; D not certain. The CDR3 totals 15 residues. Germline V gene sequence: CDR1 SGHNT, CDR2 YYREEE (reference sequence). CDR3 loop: CASRLDADSNEKLFF. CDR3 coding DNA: TGTGCCAGCAGGTTGGACGCCGACTCTAATGAAAAACTGTTTTTT.

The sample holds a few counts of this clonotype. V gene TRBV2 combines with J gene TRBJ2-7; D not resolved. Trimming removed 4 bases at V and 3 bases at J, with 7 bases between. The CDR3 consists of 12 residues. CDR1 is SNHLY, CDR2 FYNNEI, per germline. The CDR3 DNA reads TGTGCCAGCAGTGGGGCGGACTACGAGCAGTACTTC. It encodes CASSGADYEQYF.

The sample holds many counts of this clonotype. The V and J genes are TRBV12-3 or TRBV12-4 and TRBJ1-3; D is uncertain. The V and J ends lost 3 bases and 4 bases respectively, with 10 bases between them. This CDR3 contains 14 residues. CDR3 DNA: TGTGCCAGCAGTTTCGGCGCCGGCGGAAACACCATATATTTT. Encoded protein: CASSFGAGGNTIYF.

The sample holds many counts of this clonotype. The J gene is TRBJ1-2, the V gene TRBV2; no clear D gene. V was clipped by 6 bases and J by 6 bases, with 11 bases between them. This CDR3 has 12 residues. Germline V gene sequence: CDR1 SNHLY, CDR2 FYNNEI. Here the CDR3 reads CASRVVDDGYTF. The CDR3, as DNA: TGTGCCAGCAGAGTAGTTGATGATGGCTACACCTTC.

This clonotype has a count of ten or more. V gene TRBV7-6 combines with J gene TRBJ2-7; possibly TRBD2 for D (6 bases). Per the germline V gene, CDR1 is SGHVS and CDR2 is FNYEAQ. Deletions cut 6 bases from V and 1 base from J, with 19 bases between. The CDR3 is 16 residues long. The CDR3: CASRRAPGGGSYEQYF. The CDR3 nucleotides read TGTGCCAGCAGGAGGGCTCCCGGGGGAGGTTCCTACGAGCAGTACTTC.